The 32 T cell receptor beta chains below come from one sample, sequenced in a study of blood T cell repertoires in COVID-19. The assay was immunoSEQ multiplex PCR, and TCRdb's table has in-frame clones only and misses some. The data contain 170,000 or so clones, more than 75% of them seen just once; the ten biggest clones take up roughly 0.85%. Sequencing input: peripheral blood. The receptors come from a young woman who had recovered from COVID-19.

V and J are TRBV18 and TRBJ1-1; TRBD1 is a possible D gene (6 bases). V was cut by 1 base and J by 1 base, with 13 bases left in between. The CDR3 covers 16 residues. Germline V gene data show CDR1 as KGHSH and CDR2 as LQKENI. CDR3 in amino acids: CASSPRPRGGNTEAFF. Here the CDR3 DNA reads TGTGCCAGCTCACCACGGCCCCGAGGGGGGAACACTGAAGCTTTCTTT. The variable domain in full, with the rest retrieved from reference TRBV18 and TRBJ1-1, is NAGVMQNPRHLVRRRGQEARLRCSPMKGHSHVYWYRQLPEEGLKFMVYLQKENIIDESGMPKERFSAEFPKEGPSILRIQQVVRGDSAAYFCASSPRPRGGNTEAFFGQGTRLTVV.

V is TRBV2 and J is TRBJ1-5; 9 bases fit TRBD1. V trimming: 6 bases; J trimming: 4 bases; junction bases outside the gene matches: 7. CDR1 and CDR2 from the germline V gene are SNHLY and FYNNEI. This CDR3 has 15 amino acids. The CDR3 nucleotides read TGTGCCAGCAGCGGAGACAGGGGGACAAATCAGCCCCAGCATTTT. This translates into CASSGDRGTNQPQHF.

The chain has TRBV12-5 and TRBJ2-7, with D maybe TRBD2 (6 bases). V was pared by 0 bases and J by 5 bases, with 14 bases between. Germline CDR1 LGHNT, CDR2 FRNRAP. The CDR3 extends over 15 amino acids. The CDR3 sequence: CASGLVVGGLDEQYF. The CDR3 nucleotides read TGTGCTAGTGGTTTGGTAGTGGGGGGTTTGGACGAGCAGTACTTC.

This chain uses TRBV4-1 with TRBJ1-5; perhaps TRBD1 as D (5 bases). CDR1 is MGHRA, CDR2 YSYEKL, per germline. CDR3 length: 14 residues. With 4 bases removed from V and 2 bases from J, the gap between germline ends came to 9 bases. The CDR3 DNA reads TGCGCCAGCAGCCGGGGGGGTGGCAATCAGCCCCAGCATTTT. Residues: CASSRGGGNQPQHF.

The gene calls are TRBV20-1 and TRBJ2-3, with D hard to call. Trimming left V 5 bases short and J 6 bases short, with 6 bases between. CDR1 is DFQATT and CDR2 is SNEGSKA in the germline V gene (reference sequence). The CDR3 contains 10 residues. The CDR3: CSALRDTQYF. Here the CDR3 DNA reads TGCAGTGCTCTGCGGGATACGCAGTATTTT.

The genes are TRBV5-5 and TRBJ2-2; the match to TRBD1 covers 7 bases. V lost 0 bases and J lost 7; bases outside the gene matches: 9. There are 16 residues in the CDR3. Germline assignment: CDR1 SGHKS and CDR2 YYEKEE (reference sequence). This chain's CDR3 is CASSLADKGARGELFF. CDR3 coding DNA: TGTGCCAGCAGCTTGGCCGATAAGGGGGCGCGCGGGGAGCTGTTTTTT. The complete variable domain, with remaining parts taken from reference TRBV5-5 and TRBJ2-2, reads DAGVTQSPTHLIKTRGQQVTLRCSPISGHKSVSWYQQVLGQGPQFIFQYYEKEERGRGNFPDRFSARQFPNYSSELNVNALLLGDSALYLCASSLADKGARGELFFGEGSRLTVL.

The chain combines TRBV7-9 with TRBJ1-1; D not resolved. This CDR3 contains 15 residues. Germline CDR1 reads SEHNR; CDR2 reads FQNEAQ (reference sequence). V dropped 5 bases and J dropped 0 bases, with 13 bases sitting between them. CDR3 nucleotide sequence: TGTGCCAGCAGCGAATTCCGGGGAATGAACACTGAAGCTTTCTTT. Translating it yields CASSEFRGMNTEAFF.

The chain uses TRBV25-1 and TRBJ2-7, with 11 bases identical to TRBD2. Germline V gene data show CDR1 as MGHDK and CDR2 as SYGVNS. This CDR3 contains 13 residues. After removal of 7 bases from V and 2 bases from J, the junction contained 1 base not matched to a gene. In nucleotides, the CDR3 is TGTGCCAGCATGACTAGCGGGACCTACGAGCAGTACTTC. The encoded protein is CASMTSGTYEQYF.

The chain has TRBV6-6 and TRBJ1-5, with a possible D match to TRBD1 (5 bases). Trimming took 6 bases from V and 4 from J, leaving 13 bases between them. Germline CDR1 and CDR2: MNHNY and SVGAGI (reference sequence). The CDR3 extends over 14 amino acids. The CDR3 region is CASSPDSQNQPQHF. CDR3 coding DNA: TGTGCCAGCAGCCCCGACAGCCAAAATCAGCCCCAGCATTTT.

The J gene is TRBJ2-1, the V gene TRBV4-3; D is perhaps TRBD1 (6 bases). Looked up from germline, CDR1 is LGHNA and CDR2 is YSLEER. CDR3 length: 13 amino acids. Trimming removed 4 bases at V and 9 bases at J, with 13 bases between. CDR3 sequence (DNA): TGCGCCAGCAGCCCACAGGGTAAGGTTGAGCAGTTCTTC. This sequence encodes CASSPQGKVEQFF.

The rearrangement links TRBV29-1 to TRBJ1-2; possible D gene TRBD1, 5 bases. CDR1 is SQVTM and CDR2 is ANQGSEA in the germline V gene. V lost 3 bases to trimming and J lost 2 bases, with 7 bases between them. This CDR3 has 12 amino acids. The CDR3, as DNA: TGCAGCGTTGAGGACACCAACTATGGCTACACCTTC. Translating it yields CSVEDTNYGYTF.

The chain couples TRBV7-6 to TRBJ2-5; 10 bases are shared with TRBD2. Looked up from germline, CDR1 is SGHVS and CDR2 is FNYEAQ. The J segment lost 2 bases and the V segment lost 2 bases, leaving 8 bases of the junction unmatched. The length of the CDR3 is 17 residues. CDR3 coding DNA: TGTGCCAGCAGCTTATTCGCTAGCGGGAGAGCACAAGAGACCCAGTACTTC. Translated: CASSLFASGRAQETQYF. The whole variable domain, filled in from reference TRBV7-6 and TRBJ2-5, reads GAGVSQSPRYKVTKRGQDVALRCDPISGHVSLYWYRQALGQGPEFLTYFNYEAQQDKSGLPNDRFSAERPEGSISTLTIQRTEQRDSAMYRCASSLFASGRAQETQYFGPGTRLLVL.

The chain joins TRBV19 to TRBJ2-7; 9 positions match TRBD2. V lost 9 bases to trimming and J lost 7 bases; unmatched junction nucleotides: 16. CDR1 is LNHDA, CDR2 SQIVND, per germline (reference sequence). The CDR3 runs 15 residues. CDR3 bases: TGTGCCAGCCGCCTAGCGGGGACCCAGACGGGGGAGCAGTACTTC. Encoded protein: CASRLAGTQTGEQYF.

The chain links TRBV24-1 to TRBJ1-1; 10 nucleotides agree with TRBD1. The CDR3 length is 16 residues. Germline V gene sequence: CDR1 KGHDR, CDR2 SFDVKD. The V segment lost 3 bases and the J segment 4 bases; nucleotides outside the gene matches: 7. CDR3 in amino acids: CATSDPGQGEGTEAFF. Here the CDR3 DNA reads TGTGCCACCAGTGATCCTGGACAGGGGGAAGGCACTGAAGCTTTCTTT.

The chain employs TRBV12-3 or TRBV12-4 and TRBJ2-3; unclear D gene. V lost 3 bases to trimming and J lost 6 bases, with 7 bases between them. The CDR3 covers 12 residues. The CDR3 sequence: CASSFGPDTQYF. CDR3 sequence (DNA): TGTGCCAGCAGTTTTGGGCCCGATACGCAGTATTTT.

The count of this clone is one. This chain joins TRBV3-1 (or the pseudogene TRBV3-2) and TRBJ1-1, with a possible D match to TRBD1 (5 bases). Trimming left V 2 bases short and J 6 bases short, with 22 bases between. This CDR3 is 17 amino acids long. Per the germline V gene, CDR1 is LGHDT and CDR2 is YNNKEL (reference sequence). CDR3 loop: CASSQPKSGSRSPEAFF. CDR3 in DNA: TGTGCCAGCAGCCAACCCAAGTCAGGGTCTCGGTCCCCTGAAGCTTTCTTT.

The chain recombines TRBV4-1 with TRBJ2-3; TRBD2 matches at 11 bases. V shed 3 bases and J 2 bases; nucleotides not matched to a gene: 4. Germline loops: CDR1 MGHRA, CDR2 YSYEKL. The CDR3 sequence is 16 residues long. This CDR3 is CASSQGLAAPTDTQYF. CDR3 coding DNA: TGCGCCAGCAGCCAGGGACTAGCGGCCCCCACAGATACGCAGTATTTT.

The chain recombines TRBV5-6 with TRBJ2-7; 10 bases align to TRBD1. The CDR3 extends over 16 amino acids. V lost 4 bases, J lost 3 bases, and 10 bases stayed unmatched. Germline CDR1 reads SGHDT; CDR2 reads YYEEEE. As DNA, the CDR3 is TGTGCCAGCAGCGCGCCGGGACAGGGGATTTACTACGAGCAGTACGTC. It encodes CASSAPGQGIYYEQYV.

J is TRBJ2-7 and V is TRBV2; the match to TRBD2 covers 8 bases. Germline loops: CDR1 SNHLY, CDR2 FYNNEI. The CDR3 has 15 amino acids. V lost 4 bases, J lost 0 bases, and 5 bases stayed unmatched. CDR3 residues: CASSAGAGGSYEQYV. Here the CDR3 DNA reads TGTGCCAGCAGTGCGGGGGCGGGAGGCTCCTACGAGCAGTACGTC.

This clone appeared once. J is TRBJ2-3 and V is TRBV6-2 or TRBV6-3, with 9 nucleotides matching TRBD2. This CDR3 comprises 18 residues. Germline V gene data show CDR1 as MNHEY and CDR2 as SVGEGT. V dropped 2 bases and J dropped 5; count of bases not matched to a gene: 14. In DNA, the CDR3 is TGTGCCAGCAGTTACCAAATCGGGGTTAGCGGGAGTGGAGATACGCAGTATTTT. Its protein is CASSYQIGVSGSGDTQYF.

The V call is TRBV18, the J call TRBJ2-5, with D hard to call. Germline-derived CDR1 and CDR2 are KGHSH and LQKENI. Trimming stripped 3 bases from V and 2 bases from J, with 7 bases between. The CDR3 consists of 13 residues. The CDR3 is CASSPDTQETQYF. Written as DNA, the CDR3 is TGTGCCAGCTCACCCGACACTCAAGAGACCCAGTACTTC.

The V call is TRBV4-1, the J call TRBJ1-1, with no clear D. This CDR3 has 17 residues. Trimming pared 1 base from V and 1 base from J, leaving 16 bases between. Looked up from germline, CDR1 is MGHRA and CDR2 is YSYEKL. The CDR3 DNA sequence: TGCGCCAGCAGCCAAGTATTGATAACAGCATCGAACACTGAAGCTTTCTTT. This translates into CASSQVLITASNTEAFF.

The chain is built from TRBV7-3 and TRBJ1-1, with 7 bases aligning to TRBD1. V was pared by 2 bases and J by 3 bases, with 0 bases of the junction left unmatched. In germline, CDR1 is SGHTA, CDR2 FQGTGA. This CDR3 has 13 residues. The CDR3 sequence: CASSLDRDTEAFF. As DNA, the CDR3 is TGTGCCAGCAGCTTAGACAGGGACACTGAAGCTTTCTTT. The full variable domain, rest sourced from reference TRBV7-3 and TRBJ1-1, is GAGVSQTPSNKVTEKGKYVELRCDPISGHTALYWYRQSLGQGPEFLIYFQGTGAADDSGLPNDRFFAVRPEGSVSTLKIQRTERGDSAVYLCASSLDRDTEAFFGQGTRLTVV.

The chain combines TRBV3-1 (or the pseudogene TRBV3-2) with TRBJ2-5; 8 nucleotides line up with TRBD2. This CDR3 region has 14 residues. V lost 4 bases, J lost 1 base, and 2 bases stayed unmatched. The germline CDR1 and CDR2 sequences are LGHDT and YNNKEL (reference sequence). The DNA of the CDR3 is TGTGCCAGCAGCCCGGGGGGGACCCAAGAGACCCAGTACTTC. Its protein product is CASSPGGTQETQYF.

The rearrangement joins TRBV7-9 to TRBJ2-5, with a tentative D call TRBD1 (8 bases). Trimming took off 5 bases at V and 5 bases at J, with 18 bases between the two ends. CDR1 is SEHNR and CDR2 is FQNEAQ in the germline V gene (reference sequence). The CDR3 sequence is 15 residues long. The CDR3 DNA sequence: TGTGCCAGCAGCAGCCGACAGGGGAGGGTGGAGACCCAGTACTTC. This translates into CASSSRQGRVETQYF.

The gene calls are TRBV9 and TRBJ2-2; TRBD1 is a possible D gene (6 bases). CDR1 SGDLS and CDR2 YYNGEE come from the germline V gene. The CDR3 contains 15 residues. Trimming removed 4 bases at V and 5 bases at J, with 15 bases between. CDR3 loop: CASSPRGSATGELFF. DNA of the CDR3: TGTGCCAGCAGCCCTAGGGGGAGTGCTACCGGGGAGCTGTTTTTT.

This chain joins TRBV7-2 and TRBJ2-7; TRBD1 aligns across 7 bases. V shed 2 bases, J shed 3 bases, and the junction held 1 base outside the gene matches. Germline CDR1 SGHTA, CDR2 FQGNSA. CDR3 size: 13 residues. Here the CDR3 reads CASSLPGGYEQYF. The CDR3, as DNA: TGTGCCAGCAGCTTACCAGGGGGCTACGAGCAGTACTTC.

The CDR3 sequence is CASSHQIRAGYEQFF. DNA of the CDR3: TGTGCCAGCAGCCATCAAATTCGGGCGGGATATGAGCAGTTCTTC. This chain links TRBV7-2 with TRBJ2-1; a weak D match, TRBD2 (6 bases). Trimming left V 5 bases short and J 8 bases short, with 19 bases between. This CDR3 is built from 15 residues. Per germline, CDR1 SGHTA and CDR2 FQGNSA.

The rearrangement joins TRBV28 to TRBJ1-1, with unresolved D. The CDR3 spans 15 residues. The germline V and J ends were trimmed by 5 bases and 4 bases, with 17 bases remaining between them. The V gene's germline CDR1 is MDHEN and CDR2 SYDVKM. The CDR3, as DNA: TGTGCCAGCAGTCTTCCGTCCCGCGGAGCCACTGAAGCTTTCTTT. Translating gives CASSLPSRGATEAFF.

The gene calls are TRBV6-1 and TRBJ1-5, with 10 bases matching TRBD1. The junction had 9 bases not matched to a gene; V was cut back by 4 bases and J by 3 bases. The CDR3 is 17 residues long. The germline CDR1 and CDR2 sequences are MNHNS and SASEGT. The CDR3, as DNA: TGTGCCAGCAGTGGAGACAGGGGGCCGAATCTCAATCAGCCCCAGCATTTT. Amino acid sequence: CASSGDRGPNLNQPQHF.

This clone was counted once. The chain has TRBV29-1 and TRBJ1-4, with D possibly matching TRBD1 (6 bases). The germline V gene has CDR1 SQVTM and CDR2 ANQGSEA. Trimming took off 6 bases at V and 7 bases at J, with 15 bases between the two ends. CDR3 length: 13 residues. Here the CDR3 reads CSVQTGMREKLFF. The CDR3 DNA reads TGCAGCGTGCAAACAGGGATGCGTGAAAAACTGTTTTTT.

This clone came up a few times. The chain links TRBV29-1 to TRBJ1-1, with 7 bases identical to TRBD1. The trim removed 4 bases at V and 5 bases at J, leaving 19 bases unmatched. Germline lookup yields CDR1 SQVTM and CDR2 ANQGSEA. The CDR3 runs to 17 residues. This CDR3 reads CSVVPVVETTGFTEAFF. Written as DNA, the CDR3 is TGCAGCGTTGTCCCCGTCGTTGAAACGACAGGGTTTACTGAAGCTTTCTTT.